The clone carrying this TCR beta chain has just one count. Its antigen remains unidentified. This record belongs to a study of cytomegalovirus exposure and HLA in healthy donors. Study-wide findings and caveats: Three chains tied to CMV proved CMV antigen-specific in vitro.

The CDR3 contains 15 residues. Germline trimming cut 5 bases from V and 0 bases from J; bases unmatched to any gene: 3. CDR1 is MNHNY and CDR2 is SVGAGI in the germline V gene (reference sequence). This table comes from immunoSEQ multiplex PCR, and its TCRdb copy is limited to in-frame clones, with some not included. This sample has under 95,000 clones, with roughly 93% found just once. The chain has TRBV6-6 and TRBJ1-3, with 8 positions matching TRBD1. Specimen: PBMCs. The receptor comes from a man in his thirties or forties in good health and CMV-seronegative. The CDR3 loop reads CASSETGASGNTIYF. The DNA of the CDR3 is TGTGCCAGCAGTGAGACAGGGGCCTCTGGAAACACCATATATTTT.